Given below is one T cell receptor beta chain in context. These data belong to a study of T-cell memory formation after mild COVID-19. The ends were cut back, 1 base at V and 4 bases at J, with 11 bases in the middle. Germline V lookup: CDR1 SGHNT, CDR2 YENEEA. There are 14 residues in the CDR3. Constant-segment primers and 5'RACE yielded cDNA libraries for TCR alpha and TCR beta, each carrying sample barcodes and UMIs. Each CDR3 protein is one row after TCRdb ran MiXCR on the 5' RACE reads. The table lists around 450,000 distinct CDR3 sequences, around 20% of them singletons. The receptor comes from an adult woman who had mild COVID-19 (a few samples of this study predate the infection). Cell type and time point are not known. The rearrangement joins TRBV11-3 to TRBJ2-7; D unclear. The sequenced sample was PBMCs or a T cell subset sorted from them (not recorded which). As DNA, the CDR3 is TGTGCCAGCAGCTTAGGCCGGAGAGAATACGAGCAGTACTTC. This sequence encodes CASSLGRREYEQYF.